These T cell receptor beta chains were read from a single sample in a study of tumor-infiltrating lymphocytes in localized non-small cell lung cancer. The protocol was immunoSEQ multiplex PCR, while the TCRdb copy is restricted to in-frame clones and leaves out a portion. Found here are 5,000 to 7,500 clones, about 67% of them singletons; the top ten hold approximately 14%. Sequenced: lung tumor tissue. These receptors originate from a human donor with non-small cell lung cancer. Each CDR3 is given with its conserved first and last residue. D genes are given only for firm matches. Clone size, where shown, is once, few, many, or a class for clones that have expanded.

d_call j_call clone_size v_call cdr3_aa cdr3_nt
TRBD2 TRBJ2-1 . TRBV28 CASSHPSGRASEQFF TGTGCCAGCAGTCATCCTAGCGGGAGGGCCTCTGAGCAGTTCTTC
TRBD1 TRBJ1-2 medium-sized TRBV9 CASSPVGTGTYTF TGTGCCAGCAGCCCGGTGGGGACAGGGACCTACACCTTC
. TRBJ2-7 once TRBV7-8 CASSLVPGAYEQYF TGTGCCAGCAGCTTAGTTCCGGGGGCCTACGAGCAGTACTTC
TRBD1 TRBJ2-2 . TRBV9 CASSSHRGHIGELFF TGTGCCAGCAGCTCCCACAGGGGTCACATCGGGGAGCTGTTTTTT
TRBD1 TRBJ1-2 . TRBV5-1 CASSRDRADYGYTF TGCGCCAGCAGCCGAGACAGGGCCGACTATGGCTACACCTTC
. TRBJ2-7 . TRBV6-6 CASTPPGMSSYEQYF TGTGCCAGCACCCCCCCCGGGATGAGCTCCTACGAGCAGTACTTC
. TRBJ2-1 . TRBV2 CASSEAWGLRFF TGTGCCAGCAGTGAAGCGTGGGGGCTTAGGTTCTTC
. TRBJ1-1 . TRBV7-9 CASRPWGGRQNTEAFF TGTGCCAGCCGGCCCTGGGGGGGACGTCAGAACACTGAAGCTTTCTTT
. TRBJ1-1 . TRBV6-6 CASSLFGANTEAFF TGTGCCAGCAGTCTTTTCGGGGCGAACACTGAAGCTTTCTTT
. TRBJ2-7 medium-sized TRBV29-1 CSVGGGGEQYF TGCAGCGTTGGCGGGGGCGGCGAGCAGTACTTC